Described below is a single T cell receptor (beta chain) sequence and its context. These data belong to a study of T-cell reconstitution after alpha-beta-depleted transplantation in children. A library of TCRbeta sequences, prepared with unique molecular identifiers, was generated. MiXCR, run by TCRdb on the PCR reads, gives a single entry per CDR3 protein. This table has 600,000 to 700,000 distinct CDR3 sequences, around a sixth appearing once. Per germline, CDR1 MGHDK and CDR2 SYGVNS. The V end was cut by 3 bases, the J end by 0 bases, with 8 bases between. The CDR3 sequence is 14 residues long. The V gene is TRBV25-1, the J gene TRBJ1-1; D is perhaps TRBD1 (5 bases). The input for sequencing was PBMCs from the stem cell graft donor, taken from the stem cell graft. This TCR was recovered from a human donor who donated a stem cell graft to a child with acute myeloid leukemia. CDR3 sequence: CASSDTGLNTEAFF. CDR3 DNA sequence: TGTGCCAGCAGTGATACAGGATTGAACACTGAAGCTTTCTTT.